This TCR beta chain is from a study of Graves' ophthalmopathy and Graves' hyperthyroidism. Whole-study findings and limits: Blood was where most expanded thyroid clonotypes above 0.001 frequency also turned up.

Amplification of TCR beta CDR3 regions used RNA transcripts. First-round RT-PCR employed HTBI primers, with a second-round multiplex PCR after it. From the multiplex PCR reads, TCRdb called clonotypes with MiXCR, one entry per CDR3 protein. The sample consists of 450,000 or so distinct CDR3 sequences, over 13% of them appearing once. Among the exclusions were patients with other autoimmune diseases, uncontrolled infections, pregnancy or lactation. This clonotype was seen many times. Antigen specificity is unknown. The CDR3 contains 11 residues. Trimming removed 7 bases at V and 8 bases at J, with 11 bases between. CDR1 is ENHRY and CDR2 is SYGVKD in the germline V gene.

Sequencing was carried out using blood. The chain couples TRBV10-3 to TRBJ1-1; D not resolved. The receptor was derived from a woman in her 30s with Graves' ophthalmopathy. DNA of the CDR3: TGTGCCATCAAGACACCCGCCGAAGCTTTCTTT. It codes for CAIKTPAEAFF.